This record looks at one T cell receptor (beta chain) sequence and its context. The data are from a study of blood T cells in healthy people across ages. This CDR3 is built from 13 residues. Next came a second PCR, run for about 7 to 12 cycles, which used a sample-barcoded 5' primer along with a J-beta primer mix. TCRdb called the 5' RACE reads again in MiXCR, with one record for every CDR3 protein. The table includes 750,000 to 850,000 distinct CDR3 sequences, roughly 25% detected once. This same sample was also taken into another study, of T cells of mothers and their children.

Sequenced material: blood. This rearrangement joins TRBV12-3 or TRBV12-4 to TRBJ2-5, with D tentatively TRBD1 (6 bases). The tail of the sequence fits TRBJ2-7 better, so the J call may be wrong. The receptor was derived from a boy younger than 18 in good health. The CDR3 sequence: CASAWTDRYEQYF. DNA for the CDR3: TGTGCCAGCGCGTGGACAGACCGTTACGAGCAGTACTTC.